This TCR beta chain was documented in a study of blood T cell repertoires in COVID-19. Turning to the study itself: T cells, B-cell-depleted T cells, or PBMCs provided the cDNA or gDNA that served as material.

Per the original methods: Cell counts per sample came from amplifying reference gene primers. TCRdb's copy holds only in-frame clones and misses some; the assay was immunoSEQ multiplex PCR. D and trimming were read from the DNA, whereas the V and J calls and clone size are those reported in that table. The table has under 450,000 clones, about nine tenths seen once. Trimming removed 3 bases at V and 4 bases at J, with 9 bases between. The CDR3 consists of 13 residues. CDR1 is ENHRY and CDR2 is SYGVKD in the germline V gene. The chain carries TRBV10-3 and TRBJ2-5; D is unclear. The clonotype originates from a woman aged 50 to 60 with COVID-19, enrolled during active disease. Sequenced sample: peripheral blood. CDR3 in DNA: TGTGCCATCAGTGACGGTGCTGGAGAGACCCAGTACTTC. Encoded protein: CAISDGAGETQYF.